This T cell receptor beta chain was sequenced during a study of blood T cell repertoires in COVID-19. Per the original data handling: The authors estimated nucleated cell counts from reference gene primer amplification. Profiling relied on immunoSEQ multiplex PCR, and the TCRdb table lists in-frame clones only, not all of them. Clone size and V and J calls were adopted from that table, with D and trimming inferred from the DNA. In the table there are fewer than 200,000 clones, approximately 87% of which are singletons. V lost 5 bases, J lost 3 bases, and 13 bases lay in between. The CDR3 loop spans 14 amino acids. Germline values: CDR1 LNHNV, CDR2 YYDKDF (reference sequence).

The chain couples TRBV15 to TRBJ1-2; the D gene is possibly TRBD1 (6 bases). The TCR originated in a woman between 50 and 59 years old who had recovered from COVID-19. The material sequenced was PBMCs or T cells enriched from blood (not recorded which). The DNA of the CDR3 is TGTGCCACCAGCCCGAACAGGGAAGACTATGGCTACACCTTC. Protein: CATSPNREDYGYTF.